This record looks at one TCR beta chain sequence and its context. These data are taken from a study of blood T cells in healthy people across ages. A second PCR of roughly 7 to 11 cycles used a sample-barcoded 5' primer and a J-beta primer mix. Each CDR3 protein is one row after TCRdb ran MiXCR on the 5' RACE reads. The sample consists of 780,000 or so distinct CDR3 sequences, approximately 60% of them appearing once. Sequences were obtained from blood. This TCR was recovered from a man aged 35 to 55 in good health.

The CDR3 reads CAINTSGGDEQFF. CDR3 nucleotide sequence: TGTGCCATCAATACTTCGGGAGGGGATGAGCAGTTCTTC. The chain combines TRBV10-3 with TRBJ2-1, with 8 bases aligning to TRBD2. V lost 7 bases, J lost 8 bases, and 7 bases stayed unmatched. The germline V gene has CDR1 ENHRY and CDR2 SYGVKD. This CDR3 spans 13 amino acids.